This T cell receptor (beta chain) was sequenced during a study of beta chain features in type 1 diabetes. Whole-study context: Examination covered around 100 million sorted cells spanning all samples. Whole-study findings and limits: Shorter TCRB CDR3s, moderately but significantly so, marked every one of the four CD4+ subsets in Type 1 diabetes patients.

A remark on this clone: Its antigen is not known.

This CDR3 has 13 amino acids. Germline lookup yields CDR1 GTSNPN and CDR2 SVGIG (reference sequence). The V gene lost 2 bases and the J gene lost 13 bases, with 15 bases spanning the gap. The study reverse transcribed the entire isolated RNA, so it sequenced expressed TCRB transcripts. The protocol was immunoSEQ multiplex PCR, while the TCRdb copy is restricted to in-frame clones and leaves out a portion. Of more than 300,000 clones in the sample, around 9% were seen once. The V and J genes are TRBV30 and TRBJ1-6; D not resolved. The sequencing input was central memory CD4+ T cells from blood. The receptor's source is a man aged 30 to 39 with type 1 diabetes. CDR3 residues: CAWSTGPIVPLHF. The CDR3 DNA follows: TGTGCCTGGAGTACCGGGCCTATCGTTCCCCTCCACTTT.